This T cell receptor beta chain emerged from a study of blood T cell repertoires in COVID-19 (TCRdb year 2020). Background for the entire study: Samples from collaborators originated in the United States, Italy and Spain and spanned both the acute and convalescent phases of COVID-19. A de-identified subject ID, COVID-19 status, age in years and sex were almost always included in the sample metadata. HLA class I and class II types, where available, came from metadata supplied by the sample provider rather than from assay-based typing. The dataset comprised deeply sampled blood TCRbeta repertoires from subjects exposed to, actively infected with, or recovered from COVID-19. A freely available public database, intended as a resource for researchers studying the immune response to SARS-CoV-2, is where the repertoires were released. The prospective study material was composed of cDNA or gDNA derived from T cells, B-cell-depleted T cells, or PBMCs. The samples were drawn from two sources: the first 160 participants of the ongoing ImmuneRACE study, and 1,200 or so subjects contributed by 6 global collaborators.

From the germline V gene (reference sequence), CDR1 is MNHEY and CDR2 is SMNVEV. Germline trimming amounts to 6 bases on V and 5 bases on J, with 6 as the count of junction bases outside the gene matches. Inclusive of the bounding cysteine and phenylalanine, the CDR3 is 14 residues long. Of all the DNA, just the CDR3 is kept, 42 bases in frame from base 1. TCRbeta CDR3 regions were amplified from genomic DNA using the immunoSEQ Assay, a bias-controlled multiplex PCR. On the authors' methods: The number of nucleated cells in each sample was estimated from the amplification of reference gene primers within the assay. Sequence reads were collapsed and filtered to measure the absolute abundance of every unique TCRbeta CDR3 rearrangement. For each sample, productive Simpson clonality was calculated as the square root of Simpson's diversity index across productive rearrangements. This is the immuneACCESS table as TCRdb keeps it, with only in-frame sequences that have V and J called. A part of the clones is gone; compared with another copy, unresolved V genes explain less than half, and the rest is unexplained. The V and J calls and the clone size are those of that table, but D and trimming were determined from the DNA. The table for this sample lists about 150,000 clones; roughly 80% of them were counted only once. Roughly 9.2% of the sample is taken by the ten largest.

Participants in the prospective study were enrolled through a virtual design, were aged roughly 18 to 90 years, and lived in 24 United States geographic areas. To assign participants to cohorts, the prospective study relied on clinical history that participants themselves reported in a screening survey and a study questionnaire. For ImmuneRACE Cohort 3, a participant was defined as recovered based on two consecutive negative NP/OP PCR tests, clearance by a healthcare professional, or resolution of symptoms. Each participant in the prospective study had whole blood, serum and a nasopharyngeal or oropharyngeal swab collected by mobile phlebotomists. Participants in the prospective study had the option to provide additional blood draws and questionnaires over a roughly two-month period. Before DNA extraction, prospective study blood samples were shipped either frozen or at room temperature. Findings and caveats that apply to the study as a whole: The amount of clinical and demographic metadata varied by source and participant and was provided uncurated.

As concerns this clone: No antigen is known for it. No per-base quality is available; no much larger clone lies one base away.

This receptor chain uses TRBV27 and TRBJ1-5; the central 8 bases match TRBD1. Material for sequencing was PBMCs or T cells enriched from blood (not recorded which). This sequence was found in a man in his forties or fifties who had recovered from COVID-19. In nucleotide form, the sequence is TGTGCCAGCAGGAGTGGGACAGGTCATCAGCCCCAGCATTTT. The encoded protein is CASRSGTGHQPQHF.